The table lists the clone carrying this TCR beta chain with a few counts. Its antigen is currently unknown. The data were obtained in a study of type 1 regulatory T cells. Study as a whole: This in vitro CD4 product, T-allo10, is enriched for Tr1 cells and alloantigen-specific.

Study results and caveats: Compared with non-type 1 regulatory T cells, type 1 regulatory T cells showed a more restricted TCR repertoire.

The CDR3 contains 14 residues. V was trimmed by 6 bases and J by 1 base, leaving 10 bases between them. Germline CDR1 reads MDHEN; CDR2 reads SYDVKM. Using its own MiXCR run on the reads, TCRdb lists one record per CDR3 protein. This table holds more than 60,000 distinct CDR3 sequences, roughly 60% found once. V gene TRBV28 combines with J gene TRBJ1-5; D might be TRBD1 (5 bases). The sequenced sample consisted of cultured non-Tr1 T cells, either the whole culture or a sorted T cell fraction (not recorded which). This clonotype originated in a human donor in good health. CDR3 in DNA: TGTGCCAGCAGAACGGGGGGGAGCAATCAGCCCCAGCATTTT. It codes for CASRTGGSNQPQHF.